The T cell receptor beta chain described here comes from a study of molecular identifiers for immune sequencing clone quantification. The CDR3 is made up of 14 amino acids. Trimming took off 5 bases at V and 2 bases at J, with 10 bases between the two ends. In this sample, this clonotype turned up a few times. TCRdb re-called the PCR reads through MiXCR, storing one row per CDR3 protein. The repertoire holds a few hundred thousand distinct CDR3 sequences, with 24% as singletons. The V and J genes are TRBV12-3 or TRBV12-4 and TRBJ2-1; the D is unclear. Source material: naive CD8+ T cells from blood, with Jurkat cell RNA spiked in. Subset indicated: FACS-sorted CD8+CD4-CCR7+CD45RA+ naive T cells. The TCR originated in a human donor in good health. Some libraries in this study had Jurkat cell RNA spiked in. The CDR3 protein is CASSIDTPYNEQFF. The CDR3 region has the DNA TGTGCCAGCAGTATTGACACCCCCTACAATGAGCAGTTCTTC.